The rows below give T cell receptor beta chains drawn from one sample of a study of monozygotic twins with inflammatory bowel disease. TCRdb reworked the 5' RACE reads into one entry per CDR3 protein, no DNA. The listing records some 400,000 distinct CDR3 sequences. The sample taken for sequencing was blood. The receptors were gathered from a human donor with ulcerative colitis or Crohn's disease, or a healthy co-twin of an affected twin (not recorded which). Both conserved end residues are part of each CDR3.

v_call,j_call,cdr3_aa
TRBV30,TRBJ1-1,CAWLTGPSSTEAFF
TRBV7-9,TRBJ1-5,CASSPLMSVNNQPQHF
TRBV7-2,TRBJ2-1,CASSFPPVGNEQFF
TRBV9,TRBJ2-2,CASSVNPNTGELFF
TRBV29-1,TRBJ2-7,CSVVELGNEQYF
TRBV7-9,TRBJ2-7,CASTPHEGGDYEQYF
TRBV29-1,TRBJ2-6,CSIEGGPGTGANVLTF
TRBV30,TRBJ2-7,CAWSWQGPYEQYF
TRBV29-1,TRBJ2-2,CSVEKGDTGELFF
TRBV5-4,TRBJ2-3,CASSPSGGSDTQYF
TRBV18,TRBJ2-7,CASSPQSGHLRQYF
TRBV20-1,TRBJ1-1,CSARSGRANTEAFF
TRBV7-8,TRBJ2-3,CASSPSLTDTQYF
TRBV12-3/TRBV12-4,TRBJ2-1,CASSRSGTTYNEQFF
TRBV12-3/TRBV12-4,TRBJ2-1,CASSAPEYNEQFF
TRBV20-1,TRBJ1-5,CSATDRAGQPQHF
TRBV5-5,TRBJ1-5,CASSLGPGEGNQPQHF
TRBV19,TRBJ1-1,CASSTWDSLNTEAFF
TRBV12-3/TRBV12-4,TRBJ1-2,CASSLGGLLYGYTF
TRBV9,TRBJ2-2,CASSKSSGNVAGELFF
TRBV4-2,TRBJ1-4,CASSQASTNEKLFF
TRBV7-8,TRBJ1-5,CASSLGGGINQPQHF
TRBV5-1,TRBJ1-1,CASSSEAFGTEAFF
TRBV9,TRBJ2-1,CASSVGGALSSYNEQFF
TRBV11-2,TRBJ1-4,CASSRGQVLEKLFF
TRBV7-2,TRBJ2-2,CASRGPGGELFF
TRBV5-1,TRBJ2-2,CSSSLARTGIANTGELFF
TRBV20-1,TRBJ1-5,CSAPFAGSQPQHF
TRBV24-1,TRBJ1-5,CATSDMGTPECQHF
TRBV5-1,TRBJ2-2,CASSLGQGRTTGELFF
TRBV28,TRBJ2-3,CASSLWGTGSTDTQYF
TRBV30,TRBJ1-1,CAWAPLGGFMNTEAFF
TRBV7-2,TRBJ1-1,CASSPGGWEAFF
TRBV20-1,TRBJ2-1,CSAPTGILYNEQFF
TRBV7-2,TRBJ2-1,CATRLAINNEQFF
TRBV3-1,TRBJ2-2,CASSQDWNAGELFF
TRBV7-2,TRBJ1-2,CASMQGLYGYTF
TRBV12-3/TRBV12-4,TRBJ1-5,CASSFRQGGNQPQHF
TRBV7-3,TRBJ2-2,CASSLLGNTGELFF